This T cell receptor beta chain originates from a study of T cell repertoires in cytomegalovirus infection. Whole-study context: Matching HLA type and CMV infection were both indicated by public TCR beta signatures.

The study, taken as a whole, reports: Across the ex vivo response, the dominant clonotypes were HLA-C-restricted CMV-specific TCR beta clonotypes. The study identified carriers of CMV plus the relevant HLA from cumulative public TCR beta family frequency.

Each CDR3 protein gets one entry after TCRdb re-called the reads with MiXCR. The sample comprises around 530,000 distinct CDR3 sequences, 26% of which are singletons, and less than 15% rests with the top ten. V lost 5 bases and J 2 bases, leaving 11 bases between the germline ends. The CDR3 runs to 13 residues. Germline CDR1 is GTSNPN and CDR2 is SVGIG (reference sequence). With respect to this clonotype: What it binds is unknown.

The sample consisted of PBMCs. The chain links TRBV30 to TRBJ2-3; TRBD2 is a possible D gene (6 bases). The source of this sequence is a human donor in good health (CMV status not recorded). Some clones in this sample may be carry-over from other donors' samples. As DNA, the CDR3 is TGTGCCTGGGCTTGGGAGGCCACAGATACGCAGTATTTT. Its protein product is CAWAWEATDTQYF.